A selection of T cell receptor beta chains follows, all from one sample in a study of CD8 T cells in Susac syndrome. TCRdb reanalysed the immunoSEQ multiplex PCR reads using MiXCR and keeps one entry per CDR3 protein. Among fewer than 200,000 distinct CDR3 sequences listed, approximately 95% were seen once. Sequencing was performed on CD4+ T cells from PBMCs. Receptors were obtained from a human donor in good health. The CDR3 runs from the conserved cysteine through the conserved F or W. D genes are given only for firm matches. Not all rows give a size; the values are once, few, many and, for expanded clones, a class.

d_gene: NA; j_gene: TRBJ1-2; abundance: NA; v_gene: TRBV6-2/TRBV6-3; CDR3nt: TGTGCCAGCAGGCCTTCGGACAAGGGCGTCGGTGGCTACACCTTC; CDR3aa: CASRPSDKGVGGYTF
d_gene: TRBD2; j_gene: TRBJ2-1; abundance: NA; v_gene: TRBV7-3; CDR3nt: TGTGCCAGCAGCTCTAGCGGGGGGTGGGAGCAGTTCTTC; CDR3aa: CASSSSGGWEQFF
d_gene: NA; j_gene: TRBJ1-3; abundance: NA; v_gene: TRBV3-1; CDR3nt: TGTGCCAGCGGAGGCTCTGGAAACACCATATATTTT; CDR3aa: CASGGSGNTIYF
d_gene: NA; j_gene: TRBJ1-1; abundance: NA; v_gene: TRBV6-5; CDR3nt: TGTGCCAGCACCGGGTTCGACACTGAAGCTTTCTTT; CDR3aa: CASTGFDTEAFF
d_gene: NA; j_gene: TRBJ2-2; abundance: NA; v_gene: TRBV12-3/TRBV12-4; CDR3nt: TGTGCCAGCAGTCCCAGCGGAGCCGGGGAGCTGTTTTTT; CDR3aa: CASSPSGAGELFF
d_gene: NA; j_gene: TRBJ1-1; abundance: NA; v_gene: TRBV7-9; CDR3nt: TGTGCCAGCAGCACCCGACAGAACACTGAAGCTTTCTTT; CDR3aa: CASSTRQNTEAFF
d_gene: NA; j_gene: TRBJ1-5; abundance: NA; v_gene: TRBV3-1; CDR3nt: TGTGCCAGCAGCCAAGTAGACAATCAGCCCCAGCATTTT; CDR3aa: CASSQVDNQPQHF
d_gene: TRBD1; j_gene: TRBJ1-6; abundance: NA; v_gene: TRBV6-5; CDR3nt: TGTGCCAGCAGAAGCGACAGGGGGCGGAATTCACCCCTCCACTTT; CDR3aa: CASRSDRGRNSPLHF
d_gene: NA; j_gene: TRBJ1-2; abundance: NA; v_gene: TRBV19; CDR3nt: TGTGCCAGTAGTAGCCCAGGTGCCGCTAACTATGGCTACACCTTC; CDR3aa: CASSSPGAANYGYTF
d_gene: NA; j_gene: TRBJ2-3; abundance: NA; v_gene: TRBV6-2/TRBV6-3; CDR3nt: TGTGCCAGCACCATGCGAGGACTCCCTTGGGCAGATACGCAGTATTTT; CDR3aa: CASTMRGLPWADTQYF
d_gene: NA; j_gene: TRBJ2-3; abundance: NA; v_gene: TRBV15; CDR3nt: TGTGCCACCAGCCCCCCTAGGGGGGCAGATACGCAGTATTTT; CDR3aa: CATSPPRGADTQYF
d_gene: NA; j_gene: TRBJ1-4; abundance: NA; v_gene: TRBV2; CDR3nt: TGTGCCAGCAGTGAGGGGCAGGCGAGAAATGAAAAACTGTTTTTT; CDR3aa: CASSEGQARNEKLFF
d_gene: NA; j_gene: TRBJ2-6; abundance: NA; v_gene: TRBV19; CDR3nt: TGTGCCAGTAGGACCGGGACTCCCTCTGGGGCCAACGTCCTGACTTTC; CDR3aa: CASRTGTPSGANVLTF
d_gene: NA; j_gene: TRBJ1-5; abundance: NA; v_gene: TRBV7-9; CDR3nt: TGTGCCAGCAGCTTATTCCAGGGTGTGGGTGGTAATCAGCCCCAGCATTTT; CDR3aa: CASSLFQGVGGNQPQHF
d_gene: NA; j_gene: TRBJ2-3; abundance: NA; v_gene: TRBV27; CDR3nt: TGTGCCAGCAGCCCTCTAAGGGGGGCACCCTCGCCGGGAAATACGCAGTATTTT; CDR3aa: CASSPLRGAPSPGNTQYF
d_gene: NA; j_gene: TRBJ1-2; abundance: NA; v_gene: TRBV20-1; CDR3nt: TGCAGTGCTAGAGGCAGGGGCGCCTATGGCTACACCTTC; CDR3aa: CSARGRGAYGYTF
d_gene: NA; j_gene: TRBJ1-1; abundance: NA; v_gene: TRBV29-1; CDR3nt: TGCAGCGTGATGAACACTGAAGCTTTCTTT; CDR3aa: CSVMNTEAFF
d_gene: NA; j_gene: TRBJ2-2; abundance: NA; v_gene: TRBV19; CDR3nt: TGTGCCAGTACCACCCGGGGTCGCACCGGGGAGCTGTTTTTT; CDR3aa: CASTTRGRTGELFF
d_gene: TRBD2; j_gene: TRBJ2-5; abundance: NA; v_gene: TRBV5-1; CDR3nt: TGCGCCAGTGGGACTAGCGGGGCGCAAGAGACCCAGTACTTC; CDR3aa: CASGTSGAQETQYF
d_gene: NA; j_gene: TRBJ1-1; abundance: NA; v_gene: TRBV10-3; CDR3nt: TGTGCCATCAGTGCAACAGGACCAGGAGGAAGAAACACTGAAGCTTTCTTT; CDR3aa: CAISATGPGGRNTEAFF
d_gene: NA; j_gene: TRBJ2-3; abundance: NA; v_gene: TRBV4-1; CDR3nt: TGCGCCAGCAGCCAAACCGGGACACTTGATACGCAGTATTTT; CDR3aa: CASSQTGTLDTQYF
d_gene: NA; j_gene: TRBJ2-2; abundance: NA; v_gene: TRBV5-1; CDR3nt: TGCGCCAGCAGCGGACAGAACACCGGGGAGCTGTTTTTT; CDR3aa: CASSGQNTGELFF
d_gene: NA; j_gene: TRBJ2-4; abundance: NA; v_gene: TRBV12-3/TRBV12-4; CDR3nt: TGTGCCAGCAGTTTGACAGGAGAAGCCAAAAACATTCAGTACTTC; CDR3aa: CASSLTGEAKNIQYF
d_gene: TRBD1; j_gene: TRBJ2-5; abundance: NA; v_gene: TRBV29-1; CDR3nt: TGCAGCGGAGGGACAGGGGAGAGTGAGACCCAGTACTTC; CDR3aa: CSGGTGESETQYF
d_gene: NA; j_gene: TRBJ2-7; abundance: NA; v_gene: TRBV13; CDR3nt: TGTGCCAGCAGCTTATCCGCCCTTAGAGGGGCCAACTCCTACGAGCAGTACTTC; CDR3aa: CASSLSALRGANSYEQYF
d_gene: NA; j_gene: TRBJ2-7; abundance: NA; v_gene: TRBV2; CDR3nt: TGTGCCAGCAGTGATATCCCGACCTACGAGCAGTACTTC; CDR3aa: CASSDIPTYEQYF
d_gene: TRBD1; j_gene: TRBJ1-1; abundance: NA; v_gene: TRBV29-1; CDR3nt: TGCAGCGTTGTGGGGGGACAGGGCCCCATGAACACTGAAGCTTTCTTT; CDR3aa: CSVVGGQGPMNTEAFF
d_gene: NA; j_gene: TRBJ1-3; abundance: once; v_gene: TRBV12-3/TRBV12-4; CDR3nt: TGTGCCAGCAGTCCCAGAAACACCATATATTTT; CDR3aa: CASSPRNTIYF
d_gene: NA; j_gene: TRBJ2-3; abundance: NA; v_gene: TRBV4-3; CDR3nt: TGCGCCAGCAGCTGGGGACTTTTAACCGGCACAGATACGCAGTATTTT; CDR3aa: CASSWGLLTGTDTQYF
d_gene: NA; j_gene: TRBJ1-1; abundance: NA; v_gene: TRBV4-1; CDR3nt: TGCGCCAGCAGCCAGCCGACAGAGAACACTGAAGCTTTCTTT; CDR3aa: CASSQPTENTEAFF
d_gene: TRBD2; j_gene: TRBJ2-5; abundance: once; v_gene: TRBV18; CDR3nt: TGTGCCAGCTCACTCATTACAACTAGCGGGGGGGCCGGTGGAGAGACCCAGTACTTC; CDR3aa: CASSLITTSGGAGGETQYF
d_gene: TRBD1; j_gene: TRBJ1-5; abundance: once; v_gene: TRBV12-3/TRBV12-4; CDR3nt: TGTGCCAGCAGTCCCGACAGGGGACGAGAGCAGCCCCAGCATTTT; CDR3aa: CASSPDRGREQPQHF
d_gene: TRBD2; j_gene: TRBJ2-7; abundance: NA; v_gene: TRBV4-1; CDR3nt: TGCGCCAGCAGCCAAGAGCCGCCGGGGGGTCTCTACGAGCAGTACTTC; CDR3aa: CASSQEPPGGLYEQYF
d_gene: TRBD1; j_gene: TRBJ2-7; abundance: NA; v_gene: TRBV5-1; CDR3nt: TGTGCCAGCAGCCTGGGACAGGGACCCTACGAGCAGTACTTC; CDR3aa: CASSLGQGPYEQYF
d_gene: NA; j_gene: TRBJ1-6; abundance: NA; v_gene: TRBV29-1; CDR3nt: TGCAGCGCTGGGGGTGGGGATTCACCCCTCCACTTT; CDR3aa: CSAGGGDSPLHF
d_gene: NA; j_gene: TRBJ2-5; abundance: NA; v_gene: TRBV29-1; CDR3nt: TGCAGCGTTGCCAGGGTCCAAGAGACCCAGTACTTC; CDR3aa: CSVARVQETQYF
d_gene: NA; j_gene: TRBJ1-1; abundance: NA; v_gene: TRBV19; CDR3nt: TGTGCCAGTACCCAACACAGGAACACTGAAGCTTTCTTT; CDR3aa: CASTQHRNTEAFF
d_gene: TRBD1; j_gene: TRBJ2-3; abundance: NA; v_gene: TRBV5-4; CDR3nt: TGTGCCAGCAGCGACGGGACAGGGGCAGATACGCAGTATTTT; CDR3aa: CASSDGTGADTQYF
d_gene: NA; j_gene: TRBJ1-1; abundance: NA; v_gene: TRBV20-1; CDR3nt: TGCAGTGCTAGAGACCCAAGGGGCACGTCCACCCGAGCTTTCTTT; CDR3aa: CSARDPRGTSTRAFF
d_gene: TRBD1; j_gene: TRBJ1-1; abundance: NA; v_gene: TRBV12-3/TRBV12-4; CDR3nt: TGTGCCAGCAGTCCCCTGGGGACAGGCGCTGAAGCTTTCTTT; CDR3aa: CASSPLGTGAEAFF